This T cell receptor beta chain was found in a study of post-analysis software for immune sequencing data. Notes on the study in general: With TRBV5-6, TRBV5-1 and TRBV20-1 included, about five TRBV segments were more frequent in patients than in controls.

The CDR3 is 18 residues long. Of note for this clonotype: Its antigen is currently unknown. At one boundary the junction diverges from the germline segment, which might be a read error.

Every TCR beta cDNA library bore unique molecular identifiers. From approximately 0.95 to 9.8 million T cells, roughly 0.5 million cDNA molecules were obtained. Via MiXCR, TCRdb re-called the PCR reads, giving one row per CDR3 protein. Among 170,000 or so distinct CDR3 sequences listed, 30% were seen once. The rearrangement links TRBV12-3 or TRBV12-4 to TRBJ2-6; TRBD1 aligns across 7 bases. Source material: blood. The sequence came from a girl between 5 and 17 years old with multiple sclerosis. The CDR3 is CASSWAGQESSGANVRTF. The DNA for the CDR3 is TGTGCCAGCAGTTGGGCCGGACAGGAGAGCTCTGGGGCCAACGTCCGGACTTTC.